Described below is a single T cell receptor beta chain sequence and its context. Original processing notes: The authors estimated nucleated cell counts from reference gene primer amplification. Libraries were prepared by immunoSEQ multiplex PCR; TCRdb keeps only in-frame clonotypes and omits some of them. V and J calls and clone size follow that table, whereas D and trimming were derived from the DNA. This table has about 80,000 clones, approximately 82% appearing once. This sample was included in a study of blood T cell repertoires in COVID-19. Turning to the study itself: Sources were T cells, B-cell-depleted T cells, or PBMCs; the material itself was cDNA or gDNA.

The ends lost 3 bases at V and 10 bases at J; junction bases unmatched: 5. CDR3 length: 13 residues. The germline V gene encodes CDR1 SGHTA and CDR2 FQGTGA. The sequenced sample was peripheral blood. The gene calls are TRBV7-3 and TRBJ2-1; TRBD2 matches at 8 bases. The sequence was collected from a human donor in a cohort sampled during active COVID-19. DNA for the CDR3: TGTGCCAGCAGCTTGAGGGGCGGGAGGGAGCAGTTCTTC. It yields the protein CASSLRGGREQFF.